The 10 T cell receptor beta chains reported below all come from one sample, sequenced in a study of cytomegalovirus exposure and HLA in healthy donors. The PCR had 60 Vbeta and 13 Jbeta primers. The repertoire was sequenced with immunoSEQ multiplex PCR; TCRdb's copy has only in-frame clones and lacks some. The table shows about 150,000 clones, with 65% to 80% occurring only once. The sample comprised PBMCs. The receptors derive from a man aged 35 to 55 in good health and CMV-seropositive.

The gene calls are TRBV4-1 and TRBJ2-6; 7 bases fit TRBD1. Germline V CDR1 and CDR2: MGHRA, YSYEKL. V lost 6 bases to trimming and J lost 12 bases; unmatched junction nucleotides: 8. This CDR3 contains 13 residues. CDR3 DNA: TGCGCCAGCAGTTCCGGGACAGAGCTCGTCCTGACTTTC. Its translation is CASSSGTELVLTF.

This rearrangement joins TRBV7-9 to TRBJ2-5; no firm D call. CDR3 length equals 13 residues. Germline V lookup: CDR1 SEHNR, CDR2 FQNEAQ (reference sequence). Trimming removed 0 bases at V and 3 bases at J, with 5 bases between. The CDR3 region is CASSLAVKETQYF. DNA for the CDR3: TGTGCCAGCAGCTTAGCTGTAAAAGAGACCCAGTACTTC.

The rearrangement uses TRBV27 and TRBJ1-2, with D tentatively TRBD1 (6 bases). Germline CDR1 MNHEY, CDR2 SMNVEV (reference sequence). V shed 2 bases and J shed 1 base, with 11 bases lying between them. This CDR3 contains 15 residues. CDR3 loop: CASSLGPGVNYGYTF. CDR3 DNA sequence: TGTGCCAGCAGTTTAGGGCCAGGGGTTAACTATGGCTACACCTTC.

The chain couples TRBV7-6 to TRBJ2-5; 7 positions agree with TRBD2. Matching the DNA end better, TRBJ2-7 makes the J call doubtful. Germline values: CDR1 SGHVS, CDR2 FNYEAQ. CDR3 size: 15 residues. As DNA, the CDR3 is TGTGCCAGCAGCTTACGCGGGAGCAGCTCCTACGAGCAGTACTTC. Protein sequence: CASSLRGSSSYEQYF.

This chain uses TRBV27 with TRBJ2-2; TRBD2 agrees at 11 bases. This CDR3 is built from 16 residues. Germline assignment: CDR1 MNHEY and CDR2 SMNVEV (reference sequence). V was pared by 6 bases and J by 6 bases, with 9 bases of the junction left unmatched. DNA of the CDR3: TGTGCCAGCAGACGATTTAGCGGGAGGGAGGCCGGGGAGCTGTTTTTT. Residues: CASRRFSGREAGELFF.

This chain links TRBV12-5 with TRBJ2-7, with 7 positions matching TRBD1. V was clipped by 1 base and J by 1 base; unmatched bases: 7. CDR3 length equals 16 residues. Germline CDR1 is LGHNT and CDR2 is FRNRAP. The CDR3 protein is CASGLGTGTVSYEQYF. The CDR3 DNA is TGTGCTAGTGGTTTGGGAACCGGGACAGTTTCCTACGAGCAGTACTTC. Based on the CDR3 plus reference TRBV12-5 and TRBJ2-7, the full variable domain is DARVTQTPRHKVTEMGQEVTMRCQPILGHNTVFWYRQTMMQGLELLAYFRNRAPLDDSGMPKDRFSAEMPDATLATLKIQPSEPRDSAVYFCASGLGTGTVSYEQYFGPGTRLTVT.

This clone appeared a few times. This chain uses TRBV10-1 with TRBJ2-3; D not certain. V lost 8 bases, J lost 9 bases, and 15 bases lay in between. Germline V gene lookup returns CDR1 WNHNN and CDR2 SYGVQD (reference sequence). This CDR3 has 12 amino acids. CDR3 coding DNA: TGCGCCAGCGGTAGTGGAGAGGCCACGCAGTATTTT. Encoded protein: CASGSGEATQYF.

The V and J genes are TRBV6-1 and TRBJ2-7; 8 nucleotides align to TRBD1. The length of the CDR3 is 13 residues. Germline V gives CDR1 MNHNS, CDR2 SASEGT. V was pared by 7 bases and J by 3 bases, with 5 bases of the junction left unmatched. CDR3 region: CASKEQGVYEQYF. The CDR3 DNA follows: TGTGCCAGCAAAGAACAGGGGGTCTACGAGCAGTACTTC.

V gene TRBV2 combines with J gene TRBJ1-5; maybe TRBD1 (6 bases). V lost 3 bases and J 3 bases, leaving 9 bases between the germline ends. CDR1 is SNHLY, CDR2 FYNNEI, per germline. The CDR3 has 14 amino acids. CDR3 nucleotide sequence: TGTGCCAGCAGTGAGACAGGCAACAATCAGCCCCAGCATTTT. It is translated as CASSETGNNQPQHF. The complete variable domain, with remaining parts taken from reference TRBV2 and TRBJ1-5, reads EPEVTQTPSHQVTQMGQEVILRCVPISNHLYFYWYRQILGQKVEFLVSFYNNEISEKSEIFDDQFSVERPDGSNFTLKIRSTKLEDSAMYFCASSETGNNQPQHFGDGTRLSIL.

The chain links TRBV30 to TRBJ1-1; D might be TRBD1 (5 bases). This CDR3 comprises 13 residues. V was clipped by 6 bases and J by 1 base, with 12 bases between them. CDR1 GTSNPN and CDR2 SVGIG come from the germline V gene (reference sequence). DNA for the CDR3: TGTGCCTGCCAAAAAAGGGGGAACACTGAAGCTTTCTTT. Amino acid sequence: CACQKRGNTEAFF.